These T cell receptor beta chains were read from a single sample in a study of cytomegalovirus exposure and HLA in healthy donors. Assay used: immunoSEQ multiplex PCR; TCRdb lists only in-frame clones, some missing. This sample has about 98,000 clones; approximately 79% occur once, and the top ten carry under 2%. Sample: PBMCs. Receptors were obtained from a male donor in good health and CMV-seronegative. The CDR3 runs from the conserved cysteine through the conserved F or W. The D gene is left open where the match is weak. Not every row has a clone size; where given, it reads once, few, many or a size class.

cdr3_aa: CASSFSSGNPYEQYF
cdr3_nt: TGTGCCAGCAGTTTCTCTAGCGGGAACCCCTACGAGCAGTACTTC
clone_size: -
v_call: TRBV27
d_call: TRBD2
cdr3_length: 15
j_call: TRBJ2-7

cdr3_aa: CASSQDGQGLIEQFF
cdr3_nt: TGCGCCAGCAGCCAAGATGGACAGGGCCTGATTGAGCAGTTCTTC
clone_size: -
v_call: TRBV4-1
d_call: TRBD1
cdr3_length: 15
j_call: TRBJ2-1

cdr3_aa: CAIGGINTDTQYF
cdr3_nt: TGTGCCATCGGGGGCATTAACACAGATACGCAGTATTTT
clone_size: -
v_call: TRBV10-3
d_call: -
cdr3_length: 13
j_call: TRBJ2-3

cdr3_aa: CASSLDRGYEQYF
cdr3_nt: TGTGCCAGCAGCTTGGACAGAGGGTACGAGCAGTACTTC
clone_size: -
v_call: TRBV5-6
d_call: -
cdr3_length: 13
j_call: TRBJ2-7

cdr3_aa: CASGLGTSGGTDTQYF
cdr3_nt: TGTGCTAGTGGTCTAGGGACTAGCGGGGGCACAGATACGCAGTATTTT
clone_size: -
v_call: TRBV12-5
d_call: TRBD2
cdr3_length: 16
j_call: TRBJ2-3

cdr3_aa: CASSVSGRAHEQFF
cdr3_nt: TGTGCCAGCAGCGTTAGCGGGAGGGCCCATGAGCAGTTCTTC
clone_size: once
v_call: TRBV25-1
d_call: TRBD2
cdr3_length: 14
j_call: TRBJ2-1

cdr3_aa: CASTATGSTEAFF
cdr3_nt: TGTGCCAGCACCGCGACAGGGAGCACTGAAGCTTTCTTT
clone_size: few
v_call: TRBV6-1
d_call: TRBD1
cdr3_length: 13
j_call: TRBJ1-1

cdr3_aa: CSVEDSDIYEQYF
cdr3_nt: TGCAGCGTTGAAGACTCGGACATCTACGAGCAGTACTTC
clone_size: few
v_call: TRBV29-1
d_call: -
cdr3_length: 13
j_call: TRBJ2-7

cdr3_aa: CASSSRQGSGTEAFF
cdr3_nt: TGTGCCAGCAGCTCGAGACAGGGTTCGGGCACTGAAGCTTTCTTT
clone_size: -
v_call: TRBV7-2
d_call: TRBD1
cdr3_length: 15
j_call: TRBJ1-1

cdr3_aa: CASSLDREYLYF
cdr3_nt: TGCGCCAGCAGCTTGGATCGGGAGTATCTGTATTTT
clone_size: few
v_call: TRBV5-1
d_call: -
cdr3_length: 12
j_call: TRBJ2-3

cdr3_aa: CASSSGVVGYGYTF
cdr3_nt: TGTGCCAGCAGTTCAGGGGTTGTAGGCTATGGCTACACCTTC
clone_size: -
v_call: TRBV6-1
d_call: -
cdr3_length: 14
j_call: TRBJ1-2

cdr3_aa: CASSLWPTGNGYTF
cdr3_nt: TGTGCCAGCAGTTTATGGCCCACAGGAAATGGCTACACCTTC
clone_size: -
v_call: TRBV28
d_call: -
cdr3_length: 14
j_call: TRBJ1-2

cdr3_aa: CASSYRSGLTDTQYF
cdr3_nt: TGTGCCAGCAGTTACCGTAGCGGACTCACAGATACGCAGTATTTT
clone_size: -
v_call: TRBV6-5
d_call: -
cdr3_length: 15
j_call: TRBJ2-3

cdr3_aa: CASRRPGGETGELFF
cdr3_nt: TGTGCCAGCAGGCGCCCAGGGGGAGAGACCGGGGAGCTGTTTTTT
clone_size: -
v_call: TRBV6-1
d_call: TRBD1
cdr3_length: 15
j_call: TRBJ2-2

cdr3_aa: CASSTSGTSSYEQYF
cdr3_nt: TGTGCCAGCAGTACTTCCGGGACTAGCTCTTACGAGCAGTACTTC
clone_size: few
v_call: TRBV28
d_call: TRBD2
cdr3_length: 15
j_call: TRBJ2-7